These 7 T cell receptor beta chains share one sample of origin, sequenced in a study of shared clonotypes between healthy human individuals. Data came from immunoSEQ multiplex PCR; TCRdb stores just in-frame clones and leaves some out. Of around 1.4 million clones listed, roughly 98.5% are singletons. The sequenced sample was naive CD4+ T cells sorted from blood. Subset meaning: CD45RA+ positively selected. Receptors were obtained from a man in his thirties or forties in good health.

The chain carries TRBV5-1 and TRBJ2-1, with TRBD2 as a possible D gene (6 bases). Germline V gives CDR1 SGHRS, CDR2 YFSETQ. Trimming took 1 base from V and 1 from J, leaving 12 bases between them. The CDR3 sequence is 16 residues long. Here the CDR3 DNA reads TGCGCCAGCAGCTTGCGTCGGACTACATCCTACAATGAGCAGTTCTTC. Protein sequence: CASSLRRTTSYNEQFF.

The gene calls are TRBV29-1 and TRBJ2-7; 11 positions match TRBD2. V dropped 4 bases and J dropped 3; count of bases not matched to a gene: 17. Germline values: CDR1 SQVTM, CDR2 ANQGSEA. The CDR3 covers 18 residues. CDR3 residues: CSVGLSTSGTTLNYEQYF. The CDR3 bases are TGCAGCGTTGGTCTATCGACTAGCGGGACTACTTTGAACTACGAGCAGTACTTC.

J is TRBJ2-1 and V is TRBV18, with D perhaps TRBD2 (6 bases). Per germline, CDR1 KGHSH and CDR2 LQKENI. CDR3 length: 15 residues. V was trimmed by 1 base and J by 4 bases, leaving 11 bases between them. The DNA for the CDR3 is TGTGCCAGCTCACCACTGGGCGGGAAATACAATGAGCAGTTCTTC. As protein: CASSPLGGKYNEQFF.

The V and J genes are TRBV30 and TRBJ2-7; no clear D. Trimming took 5 bases from V and 0 from J, leaving 8 bases between them. The CDR3 is 12 amino acids. The germline V gene encodes CDR1 GTSNPN and CDR2 SVGIG (reference sequence). The DNA of the CDR3 is TGTGCCTGGCAGAGGAGCTCCTACGAGCAGTACTTC. Protein product: CAWQRSSYEQYF. The entire variable domain, with the rest obtained from reference TRBV30 and TRBJ2-7, is as follows: SQTIHQWPATLVQPVGSPLSLECTVEGTSNPNLYWYRQAAGRGLQLLFYSVGIGQISSEVPQNLSASRPQDRQFILSSKKLLLSDSGFYLCAWQRSSYEQYFGPGTRLTVT.

This clone was counted once. J is TRBJ2-5 and V is TRBV6-6; no clear D. V lost 8 bases, J lost 7 bases, and 8 bases lay in between. Germline lookup yields CDR1 MNHNY and CDR2 SVGAGI (reference sequence). The CDR3 has 10 residues. CDR3 residues: CASALGTQYF. CDR3 coding DNA: TGTGCCAGCGCCTTGGGGACCCAGTACTTC.

V gene TRBV9 combines with J gene TRBJ2-5; 7 positions match TRBD2. CDR1 and CDR2 from the germline V gene are SGDLS and YYNGEE. The CDR3 is 14 residues long. V lost 1 base, J lost 5 bases, and 5 bases stayed unmatched. CDR3 nucleotide sequence: TGTGCCAGCAGCGTAATGACTAGCAGTGAGACCCAGTACTTC. It codes for CASSVMTSSETQYF.

This chain connects TRBV18 to TRBJ2-7; the match to TRBD1 covers 10 bases. CDR1 is KGHSH, CDR2 LQKENI, per germline. V dropped 3 bases and J dropped 0; count of bases not matched to a gene: 11. The CDR3 sequence is 18 residues long. The CDR3 DNA follows: TGTGCCAGCTCACCTAGACTTCCGGGACAGGGGAACTCCTACGAGCAGTACTTC. Its translation: CASSPRLPGQGNSYEQYF.